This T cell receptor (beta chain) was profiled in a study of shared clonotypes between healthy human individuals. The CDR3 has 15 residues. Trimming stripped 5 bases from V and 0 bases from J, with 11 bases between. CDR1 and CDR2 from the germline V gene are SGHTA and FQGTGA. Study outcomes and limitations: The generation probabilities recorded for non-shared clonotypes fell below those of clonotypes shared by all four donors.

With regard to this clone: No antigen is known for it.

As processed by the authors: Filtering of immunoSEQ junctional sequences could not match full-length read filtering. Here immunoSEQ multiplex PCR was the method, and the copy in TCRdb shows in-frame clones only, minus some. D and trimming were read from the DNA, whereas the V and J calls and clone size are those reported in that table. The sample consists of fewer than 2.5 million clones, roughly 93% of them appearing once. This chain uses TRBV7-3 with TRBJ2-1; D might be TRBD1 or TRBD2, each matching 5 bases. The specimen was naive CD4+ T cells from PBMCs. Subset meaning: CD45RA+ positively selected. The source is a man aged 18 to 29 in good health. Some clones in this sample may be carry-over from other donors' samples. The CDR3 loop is CASSPLGGSYNEQFF. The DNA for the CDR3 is TGTGCCAGCAGCCCGCTTGGGGGCTCCTACAATGAGCAGTTCTTC.